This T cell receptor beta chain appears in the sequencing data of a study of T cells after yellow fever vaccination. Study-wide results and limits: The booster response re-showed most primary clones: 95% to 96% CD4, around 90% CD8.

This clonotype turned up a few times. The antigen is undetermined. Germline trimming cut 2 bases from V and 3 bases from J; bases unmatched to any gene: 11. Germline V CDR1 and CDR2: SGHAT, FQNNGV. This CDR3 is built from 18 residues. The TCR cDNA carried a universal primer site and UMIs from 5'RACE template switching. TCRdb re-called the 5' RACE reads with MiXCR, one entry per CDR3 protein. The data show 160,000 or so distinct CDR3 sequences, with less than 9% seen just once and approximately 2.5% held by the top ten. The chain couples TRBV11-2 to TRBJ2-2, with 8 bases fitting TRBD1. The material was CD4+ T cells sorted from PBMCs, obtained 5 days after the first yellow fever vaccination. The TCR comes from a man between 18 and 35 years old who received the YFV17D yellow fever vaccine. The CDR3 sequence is CASSLSGSWGQDTGELFF. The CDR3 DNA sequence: TGTGCCAGCAGCTTAAGTGGTTCCTGGGGACAGGACACCGGGGAGCTGTTTTTT.